This T cell receptor beta chain was identified in a study of blood T cell repertoires in COVID-19. In the study overall: T cells, B-cell-depleted T cells, or PBMCs supplied cDNA or gDNA.

In the original processing: Reference gene primer amplification yielded estimated nucleated cell counts. Sequenced by immunoSEQ multiplex PCR; TCRdb stores in-frame clones only, minus some. V and J calls plus clone size are reproduced from that table; the DNA served to infer D and trimming. The sample shows some 85,000 clones, 78% of them seen only once. This CDR3 contains 13 residues. CDR1 and CDR2 from the germline V gene are DFQATT and SNEGSKA (reference sequence). V lost 3 bases to trimming and J lost 5 bases, with 11 bases between them. A Seattle source enrolled patients during active infection and followed them longitudinally.

This clonotype originated in a man aged 70 or older with COVID-19, enrolled during active disease. The chain links TRBV20-1 to TRBJ1-5; D is perhaps TRBD1 (5 bases). Material: peripheral blood. The CDR3 DNA follows: TGCAGTGCTAGTCCCAGGGCTTATCAGCCCCAGCATTTT. This gives the protein CSASPRAYQPQHF.